These T cell receptor beta chains were read from a single sample in a study of shared clonotypes between healthy human individuals. Data came from immunoSEQ multiplex PCR; TCRdb stores just in-frame clones and leaves some out. The sample includes approximately 600,000 clones, 95% of them seen just once. Material: naive CD8+ T cells sorted from blood. These receptors originate from a woman under 40 in good health. The CDR3 runs from the conserved cysteine through the conserved F or W. D genes are given only for firm matches. The size of a clone is reported for some rows only, either as once, few or many, or as a class for expanded clones.

CDR3 DNA: TGTGCCAGCAGCTGGGGACTAGCGGGAGGCAATGAGCAGTTCTTC
CDR3 protein: CASSWGLAGGNEQFF
D gene: TRBD2
clone size: once
V gene: TRBV5-4
CDR3 length: 15
J gene: TRBJ2-1

CDR3 DNA: TGTGCCAGCAGCTGGTCCTGGGCAAGCACAGATACGCAGTATTTT
CDR3 protein: CASSWSWASTDTQYF
D gene: NA
clone size: NA
V gene: TRBV5-4
CDR3 length: 15
J gene: TRBJ2-3

CDR3 DNA: TGTGCCAGCAGCGTCGGACAGGGAGGGGGGTCCTACGAGCAGTACTTC
CDR3 protein: CASSVGQGGGSYEQYF
D gene: NA
clone size: once
V gene: TRBV9
CDR3 length: 16
J gene: TRBJ2-7

CDR3 DNA: TGTGCCAGCAGCCCAACAGGGGTTAGCGAGCAGTACTTC
CDR3 protein: CASSPTGVSEQYF
D gene: TRBD1
clone size: NA
V gene: TRBV5-7
CDR3 length: 13
J gene: TRBJ2-7

CDR3 DNA: TGTGCCAGCAGCTTTTCTAGCGGGATAGTCTACGAGCAGTACTTC
CDR3 protein: CASSFSSGIVYEQYF
D gene: TRBD2
clone size: once
V gene: TRBV7-3
CDR3 length: 15
J gene: TRBJ2-7

CDR3 DNA: TGCAGCGCCCTAGGGGGTAGGGTCAGCTCCTACGAGCAGTACTTC
CDR3 protein: CSALGGRVSSYEQYF
D gene: NA
clone size: once
V gene: TRBV29-1
CDR3 length: 15
J gene: TRBJ2-7

CDR3 DNA: TGTGCCAGCAGCTTGGGGGGGGCGGTGGCCCAGCATTTT
CDR3 protein: CASSLGGAVAQHF
D gene: NA
clone size: NA
V gene: TRBV5-6
CDR3 length: 13
J gene: TRBJ1-5

CDR3 DNA: TGTGCCAGCAGCGGACTAGCGGCCCCGGGCACAGATACGCAGTATTTT
CDR3 protein: CASSGLAAPGTDTQYF
D gene: TRBD2
clone size: NA
V gene: TRBV9
CDR3 length: 16
J gene: TRBJ2-3

CDR3 DNA: TGTGCCAGCAGCTTAGGCCGTTTCACAGCCTCGAACACTGAAGCTTTCTTT
CDR3 protein: CASSLGRFTASNTEAFF
D gene: NA
clone size: NA
V gene: TRBV13
CDR3 length: 17
J gene: TRBJ1-1

CDR3 DNA: TGTGCCAGTAGTATGGGACAGGGTTTGGGGGACTCCGAGCAGTACTTC
CDR3 protein: CASSMGQGLGDSEQYF
D gene: TRBD1
clone size: NA
V gene: TRBV19
CDR3 length: 16
J gene: TRBJ2-7

CDR3 DNA: TGTGCCAGCAGTTTATCAACCAGCCACGAGACCCAGTACTTC
CDR3 protein: CASSLSTSHETQYF
D gene: NA
clone size: NA
V gene: TRBV27
CDR3 length: 14
J gene: TRBJ2-5

CDR3 DNA: TGTGCCAGCAGTCCCTCAAGCGGGCTGATTTCCTACGAGCAGTACTTC
CDR3 protein: CASSPSSGLISYEQYF
D gene: NA
clone size: NA
V gene: TRBV27
CDR3 length: 16
J gene: TRBJ2-7

CDR3 DNA: TGTGCCAGCAGTTACAGGGGATTATCTTACAATGAGCAGTTCTTC
CDR3 protein: CASSYRGLSYNEQFF
D gene: NA
clone size: NA
V gene: TRBV6-5
CDR3 length: 15
J gene: TRBJ2-1

CDR3 DNA: TGTGCCAGCAGTCCTGACGTGCGGGAGACCCAGTACTTC
CDR3 protein: CASSPDVRETQYF
D gene: NA
clone size: NA
V gene: TRBV28
CDR3 length: 13
J gene: TRBJ2-5

CDR3 DNA: TGCGCCAGCAGCATGGGGACAGGGGCGGAAAAACTGTTTTTT
CDR3 protein: CASSMGTGAEKLFF
D gene: TRBD1
clone size: NA
V gene: TRBV5-1
CDR3 length: 14
J gene: TRBJ1-4

CDR3 DNA: TGCGCCAGCAGCTTGGGCCCCCGGGGGGCGACCGACGAGCAGTACTTC
CDR3 protein: CASSLGPRGATDEQYF
D gene: NA
clone size: NA
V gene: TRBV5-1
CDR3 length: 16
J gene: TRBJ2-7

CDR3 DNA: TGTGCCAGCAGTTTTTTGCAGACCCAGTACTTC
CDR3 protein: CASSFLQTQYF
D gene: NA
clone size: NA
V gene: TRBV28
CDR3 length: 11
J gene: TRBJ2-5

CDR3 DNA: TGTGCCAGTAGTTCTAGGACTAGCGGGAGTAGTGATGAGCAGTTCTTC
CDR3 protein: CASSSRTSGSSDEQFF
D gene: TRBD2
clone size: NA
V gene: TRBV19
CDR3 length: 16
J gene: TRBJ2-1

CDR3 DNA: TGTGCCAGCAGCTTAGGTAGGGCTAGCTTCACAGATACGCAGTATTTT
CDR3 protein: CASSLGRASFTDTQYF
D gene: NA
clone size: NA
V gene: TRBV7-8
CDR3 length: 16
J gene: TRBJ2-3

CDR3 DNA: TGTGCCAGCAGTTTAACCCCTGGGCGGGAGTTGACCGGGGAGCTGTTTTTT
CDR3 protein: CASSLTPGRELTGELFF
D gene: TRBD2
clone size: NA
V gene: TRBV27
CDR3 length: 17
J gene: TRBJ2-2

CDR3 DNA: TGTGCCAGCAGCGCCGGGACAGGGTTTCGACCTGAAGCTTTCTTT
CDR3 protein: CASSAGTGFRPEAFF
D gene: TRBD1
clone size: NA
V gene: TRBV6-5
CDR3 length: 15
J gene: TRBJ1-1

CDR3 DNA: TGTGCCAGCAGCTCCCGGGGCGCCGTAGTACAGCCCCAGCATTTT
CDR3 protein: CASSSRGAVVQPQHF
D gene: NA
clone size: NA
V gene: TRBV5-8
CDR3 length: 15
J gene: TRBJ1-5

CDR3 DNA: TGTGCCAGCAGCCAAGAGGACTACACAGATACGCAGTATTTT
CDR3 protein: CASSQEDYTDTQYF
D gene: NA
clone size: NA
V gene: TRBV4-2
CDR3 length: 14
J gene: TRBJ2-3

CDR3 DNA: TGTGCCAGCAGTTTAACGGGCGGGTACTCCTACGAGCAGTACTTC
CDR3 protein: CASSLTGGYSYEQYF
D gene: NA
clone size: NA
V gene: TRBV28
CDR3 length: 15
J gene: TRBJ2-7

CDR3 DNA: TGTGCCAGCAACTCGGGGGGCGAGAACACTGAAGCTTTCTTT
CDR3 protein: CASNSGGENTEAFF
D gene: NA
clone size: once
V gene: TRBV27
CDR3 length: 14
J gene: TRBJ1-1

CDR3 DNA: TGTGCCAGCAGCGCTTGGGGAAGTGGGGCCAACGTCCTGACTTTC
CDR3 protein: CASSAWGSGANVLTF
D gene: NA
clone size: NA
V gene: TRBV2
CDR3 length: 15
J gene: TRBJ2-6

CDR3 DNA: TGTGCCAGCAGTGAGCTCCGGGCGAACACCGGGGAGCTGTTTTTT
CDR3 protein: CASSELRANTGELFF
D gene: NA
clone size: NA
V gene: TRBV25-1
CDR3 length: 15
J gene: TRBJ2-2

CDR3 DNA: TGTGCCAGCAGCGTAGTTTACAATTTAAACACTGAAGCTTTCTTT
CDR3 protein: CASSVVYNLNTEAFF
D gene: NA
clone size: NA
V gene: TRBV9
CDR3 length: 15
J gene: TRBJ1-1

CDR3 DNA: TGCGCCAGCAGCCACAGCGGAGGCGTCCGGGGCGGCACCGGGGAGCTGTTTTTT
CDR3 protein: CASSHSGGVRGGTGELFF
D gene: NA
clone size: NA
V gene: TRBV4-1
CDR3 length: 18
J gene: TRBJ2-2

CDR3 DNA: TGTGCCAGCAGCTCGGGACTAGCGGAGGTCGGAACCGGGGAGCTGTTTTTT
CDR3 protein: CASSSGLAEVGTGELFF
D gene: TRBD2
clone size: NA
V gene: TRBV11-2
CDR3 length: 17
J gene: TRBJ2-2

CDR3 DNA: TGCGCCAGCAGCCCCGGACAGGGCCGGAACATTCAGTACTTC
CDR3 protein: CASSPGQGRNIQYF
D gene: TRBD1
clone size: NA
V gene: TRBV4-1
CDR3 length: 14
J gene: TRBJ2-4

CDR3 DNA: TGTGCCAGCAGCTTAGGATGGCAGGATAGCTCCTACGAGCAGTACTTC
CDR3 protein: CASSLGWQDSSYEQYF
D gene: NA
clone size: NA
V gene: TRBV7-6
CDR3 length: 16
J gene: TRBJ2-7

CDR3 DNA: TGTGCCAGCAGCGCATCCGGGACAGGGACGTTCGAGCAGTACTTC
CDR3 protein: CASSASGTGTFEQYF
D gene: TRBD1
clone size: once
V gene: TRBV7-2
CDR3 length: 15
J gene: TRBJ2-7

CDR3 DNA: TGTGCCAGCAGCTCCTCGACTCCTACAGGGGATATAACCAAAAACATTCAGTACTTC
CDR3 protein: CASSSSTPTGDITKNIQYF
D gene: TRBD1
clone size: NA
V gene: TRBV7-9
CDR3 length: 19
J gene: TRBJ2-4

CDR3 DNA: TGTGCCAGCAGCCCCCAGGAGTACCAAGAGACCCAGTACTTC
CDR3 protein: CASSPQEYQETQYF
D gene: NA
clone size: NA
V gene: TRBV28
CDR3 length: 14
J gene: TRBJ2-5

CDR3 DNA: TGTGCCAGCAGTACCGCTAAGGAAAGATGGGGAGAGACCCAGTACTTC
CDR3 protein: CASSTAKERWGETQYF
D gene: NA
clone size: NA
V gene: TRBV28
CDR3 length: 16
J gene: TRBJ2-5

CDR3 DNA: TGTGCCAGCAGCTTGGGGTCCTACAATGAGCAGTTCTTC
CDR3 protein: CASSLGSYNEQFF
D gene: NA
clone size: NA
V gene: TRBV5-6
CDR3 length: 13
J gene: TRBJ2-1

CDR3 DNA: TGTGCCAGCAGCTTAGAAAGCGGGAGTGAGGCCCCGTTCGACAATGAGCAGTTCTTC
CDR3 protein: CASSLESGSEAPFDNEQFF
D gene: TRBD2
clone size: NA
V gene: TRBV7-6
CDR3 length: 19
J gene: TRBJ2-1

CDR3 DNA: TGCGCCAGCAGCCAAGATGGGACGATCAATCAGCCCCAGCATTTT
CDR3 protein: CASSQDGTINQPQHF
D gene: NA
clone size: NA
V gene: TRBV4-1
CDR3 length: 15
J gene: TRBJ1-5

CDR3 DNA: TGTGCCAGCAGCCCGGGCTGGGGGGGAACCTCTGGAAACACCATATATTTT
CDR3 protein: CASSPGWGGTSGNTIYF
D gene: NA
clone size: NA
V gene: TRBV13
CDR3 length: 17
J gene: TRBJ1-3

CDR3 DNA: TGCGCCAGCAGCCCAGCCCAAAACACTGAAGCTTTCTTT
CDR3 protein: CASSPAQNTEAFF
D gene: NA
clone size: NA
V gene: TRBV5-1
CDR3 length: 13
J gene: TRBJ1-1

CDR3 DNA: TGTGCCAGCAGCCTGTTCTCCTACGAGCAGTACTTC
CDR3 protein: CASSLFSYEQYF
D gene: NA
clone size: once
V gene: TRBV14
CDR3 length: 12
J gene: TRBJ2-7

CDR3 DNA: TGTGCCAGCTCACCGCGGACTAGCGGGCACAATGAGCAGTTCTTC
CDR3 protein: CASSPRTSGHNEQFF
D gene: TRBD2
clone size: NA
V gene: TRBV18
CDR3 length: 15
J gene: TRBJ2-1

CDR3 DNA: TGTGCCAGCAGCTTGGGGCCCGTCGAGCAGTACTTC
CDR3 protein: CASSLGPVEQYF
D gene: NA
clone size: NA
V gene: TRBV5-6
CDR3 length: 12
J gene: TRBJ2-7

CDR3 DNA: TGTGCCAGCAGCTTATCAATCCTCCGGGGACAGCGCACAGATACGCAGTATTTT
CDR3 protein: CASSLSILRGQRTDTQYF
D gene: TRBD1
clone size: NA
V gene: TRBV5-8
CDR3 length: 18
J gene: TRBJ2-3

CDR3 DNA: TGTGCCGCAAGGGGCACAGATACGCAGTATTTT
CDR3 protein: CAARGTDTQYF
D gene: NA
clone size: NA
V gene: TRBV6-1
CDR3 length: 11
J gene: TRBJ2-3

CDR3 DNA: TGCGCCAGCACCTCTAGTCCTTCCCGCTCTGGAAACACCATATATTTT
CDR3 protein: CASTSSPSRSGNTIYF
D gene: NA
clone size: NA
V gene: TRBV4-1
CDR3 length: 16
J gene: TRBJ1-3

CDR3 DNA: TGTGCCAGCGGGACAGGGTTTAACACTGAAGCTTTCTTT
CDR3 protein: CASGTGFNTEAFF
D gene: TRBD1
clone size: NA
V gene: TRBV19
CDR3 length: 13
J gene: TRBJ1-1

CDR3 DNA: TGTGCCAGCAGTTTACAGGGATTCTACGAGCAGTACTTC
CDR3 protein: CASSLQGFYEQYF
D gene: NA
clone size: NA
V gene: TRBV28
CDR3 length: 13
J gene: TRBJ2-7